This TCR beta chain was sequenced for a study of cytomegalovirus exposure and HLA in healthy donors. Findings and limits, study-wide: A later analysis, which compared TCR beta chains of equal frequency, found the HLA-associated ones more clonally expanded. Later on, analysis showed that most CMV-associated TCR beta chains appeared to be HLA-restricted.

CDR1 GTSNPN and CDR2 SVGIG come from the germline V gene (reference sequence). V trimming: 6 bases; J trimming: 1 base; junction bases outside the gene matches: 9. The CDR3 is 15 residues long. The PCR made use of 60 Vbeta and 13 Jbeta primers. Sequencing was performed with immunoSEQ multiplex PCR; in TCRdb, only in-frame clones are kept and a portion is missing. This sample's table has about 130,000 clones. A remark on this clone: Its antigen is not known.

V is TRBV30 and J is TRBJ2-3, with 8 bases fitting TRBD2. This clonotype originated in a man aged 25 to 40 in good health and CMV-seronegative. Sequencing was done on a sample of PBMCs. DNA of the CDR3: TGTGCCTGTCCCCGGGGGGGGGAAGGCACAGATACGCAGTATTTT. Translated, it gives CACPRGGEGTDTQYF.